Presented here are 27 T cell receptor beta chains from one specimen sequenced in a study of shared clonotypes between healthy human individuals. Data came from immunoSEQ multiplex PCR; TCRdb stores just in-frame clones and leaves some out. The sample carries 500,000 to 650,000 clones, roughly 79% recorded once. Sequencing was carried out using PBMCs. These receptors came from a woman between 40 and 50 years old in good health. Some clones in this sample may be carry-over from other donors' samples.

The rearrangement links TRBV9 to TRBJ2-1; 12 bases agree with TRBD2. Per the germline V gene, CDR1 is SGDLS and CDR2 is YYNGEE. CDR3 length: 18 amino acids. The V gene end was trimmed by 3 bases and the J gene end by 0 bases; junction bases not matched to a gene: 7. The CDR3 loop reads CASSGRLAGDHSYNEQFF. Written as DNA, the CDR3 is TGTGCCAGCAGCGGACGACTAGCGGGAGACCACTCCTACAATGAGCAGTTCTTC.

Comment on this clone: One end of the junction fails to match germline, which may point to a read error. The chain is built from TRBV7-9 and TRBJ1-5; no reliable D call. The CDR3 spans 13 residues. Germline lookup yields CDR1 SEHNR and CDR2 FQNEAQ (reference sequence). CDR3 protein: CASSQDVGQPQHF. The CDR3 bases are TGCGCCAGCAGCCAAGATGTGGGTCAGCCCCAGCATTTT. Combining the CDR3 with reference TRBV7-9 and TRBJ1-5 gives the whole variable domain DTGVSQNPRHKITKRGQNVTFRCDPISEHNRLYWYRQTLGQGPEFLTYFQNEAQLEKSRLLSDRFSAERPKGSFSTLEIQRTEQGDSAMYLCASSQDVGQPQHFGDGTRLSIL.

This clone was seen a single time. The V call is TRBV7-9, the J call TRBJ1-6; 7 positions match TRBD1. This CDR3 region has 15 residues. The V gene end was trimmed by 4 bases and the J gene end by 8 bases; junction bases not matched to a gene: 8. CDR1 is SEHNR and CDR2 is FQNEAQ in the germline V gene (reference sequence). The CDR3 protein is CASSSGGNGDSPLHF. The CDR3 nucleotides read TGTGCCAGCAGCTCAGGGGGAAACGGCGATTCACCCCTCCACTTT. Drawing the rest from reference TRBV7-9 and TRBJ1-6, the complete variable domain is DTGVSQNPRHKITKRGQNVTFRCDPISEHNRLYWYRQTLGQGPEFLTYFQNEAQLEKSRLLSDRFSAERPKGSFSTLEIQRTEQGDSAMYLCASSSGGNGDSPLHFGNGTRLTVT.

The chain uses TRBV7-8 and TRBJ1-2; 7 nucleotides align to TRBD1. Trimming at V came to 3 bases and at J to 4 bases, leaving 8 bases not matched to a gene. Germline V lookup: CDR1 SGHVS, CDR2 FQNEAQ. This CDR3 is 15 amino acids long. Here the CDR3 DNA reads TGTGCCAGCAGCTTCCCCGGGACAGCCTCCTATGGCTACACCTTC. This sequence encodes CASSFPGTASYGYTF. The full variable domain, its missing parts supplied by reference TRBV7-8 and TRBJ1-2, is GAGVSQSPRYKVAKRGQDVALRCDPISGHVSLFWYQQALGQGPEFLTYFQNEAQLDKSGLPSDRFFAERPEGSVSTLKIQRTQQEDSAVYLCASSFPGTASYGYTFGSGTRLTVV.

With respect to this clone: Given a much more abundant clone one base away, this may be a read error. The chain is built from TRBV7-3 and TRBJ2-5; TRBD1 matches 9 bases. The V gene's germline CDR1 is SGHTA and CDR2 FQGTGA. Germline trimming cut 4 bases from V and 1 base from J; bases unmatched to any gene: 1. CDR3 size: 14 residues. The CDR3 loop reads CASSSQGAQETQYF. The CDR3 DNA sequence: TGTGCCAGCAGCTCACAGGGGGCCCAAGAGACCCAGTACTTC.

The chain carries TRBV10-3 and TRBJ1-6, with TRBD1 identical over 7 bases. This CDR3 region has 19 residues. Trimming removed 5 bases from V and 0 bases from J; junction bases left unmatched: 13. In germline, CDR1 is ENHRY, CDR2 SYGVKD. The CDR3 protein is CAISNDRVGTSSYNSPLHF. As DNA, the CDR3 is TGTGCCATCAGTAACGACAGGGTGGGGACCAGCTCCTATAATTCACCCCTCCACTTT.

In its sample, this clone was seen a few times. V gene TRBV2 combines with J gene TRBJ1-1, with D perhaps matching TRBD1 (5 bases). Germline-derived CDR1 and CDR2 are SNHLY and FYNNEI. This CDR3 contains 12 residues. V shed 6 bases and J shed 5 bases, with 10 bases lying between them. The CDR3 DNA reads TGTGCCAGCAGGAAACAGGTTACTGAAGCTTTCTTT. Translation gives CASRKQVTEAFF.

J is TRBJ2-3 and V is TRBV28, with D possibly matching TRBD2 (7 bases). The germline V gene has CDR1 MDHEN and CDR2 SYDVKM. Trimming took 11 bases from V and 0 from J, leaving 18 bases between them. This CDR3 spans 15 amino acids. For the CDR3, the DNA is TGTGCCTGCGAGGGGGGAGGGAGAAGCACAGATACGCAGTATTTT. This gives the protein CACEGGGRSTDTQYF.

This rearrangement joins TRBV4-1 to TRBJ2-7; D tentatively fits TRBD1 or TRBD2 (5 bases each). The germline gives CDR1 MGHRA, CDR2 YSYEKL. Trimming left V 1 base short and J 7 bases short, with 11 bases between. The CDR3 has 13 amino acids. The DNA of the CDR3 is TGCGCCAGCAGCCAAGGAGGGACGAGAGAGCAGTACTTC. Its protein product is CASSQGGTREQYF.

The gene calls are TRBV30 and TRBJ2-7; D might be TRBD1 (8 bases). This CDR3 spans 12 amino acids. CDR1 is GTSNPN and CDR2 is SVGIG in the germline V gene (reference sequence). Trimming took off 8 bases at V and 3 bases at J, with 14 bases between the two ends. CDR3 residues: CAIQGDYYEQYF. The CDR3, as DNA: TGTGCCATACAGGGGGACTACTACGAGCAGTACTTC. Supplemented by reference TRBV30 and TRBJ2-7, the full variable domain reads SQTIHQWPATLVQPVGSPLSLECTVEGTSNPNLYWYRQAAGRGLQLLFYSVGIGQISSEVPQNLSASRPQDRQFILSSKKLLLSDSGFYLCAIQGDYYEQYFGPGTRLTVT.

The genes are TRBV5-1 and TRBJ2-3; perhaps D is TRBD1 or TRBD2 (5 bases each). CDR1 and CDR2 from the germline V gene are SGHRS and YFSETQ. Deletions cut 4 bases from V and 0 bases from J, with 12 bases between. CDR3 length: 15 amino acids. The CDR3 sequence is CASSQGRTSTDTQYF. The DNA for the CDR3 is TGCGCCAGCAGCCAGGGACGGACAAGCACAGATACGCAGTATTTT.

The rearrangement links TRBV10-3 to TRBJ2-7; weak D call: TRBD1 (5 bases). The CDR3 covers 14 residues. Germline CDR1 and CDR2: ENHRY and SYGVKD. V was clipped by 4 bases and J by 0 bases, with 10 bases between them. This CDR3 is CAISGGPVSYEQYF. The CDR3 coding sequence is TGTGCCATCAGTGGGGGCCCAGTCTCCTACGAGCAGTACTTC.

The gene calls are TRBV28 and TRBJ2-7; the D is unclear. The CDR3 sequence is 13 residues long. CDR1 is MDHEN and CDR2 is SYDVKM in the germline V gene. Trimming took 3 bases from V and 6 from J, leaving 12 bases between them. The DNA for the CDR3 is TGTGCCAGCAGTTTGGGTCAGGTGTCCGAGCAGTACTTC. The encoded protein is CASSLGQVSEQYF.

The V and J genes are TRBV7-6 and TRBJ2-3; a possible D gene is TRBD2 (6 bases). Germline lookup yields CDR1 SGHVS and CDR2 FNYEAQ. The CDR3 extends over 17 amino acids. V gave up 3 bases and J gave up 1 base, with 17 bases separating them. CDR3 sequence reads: CASSFLGTGGGTDTQYF. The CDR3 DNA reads TGTGCCAGCAGCTTTCTCGGGACTGGGGGAGGCACAGATACGCAGTATTTT.

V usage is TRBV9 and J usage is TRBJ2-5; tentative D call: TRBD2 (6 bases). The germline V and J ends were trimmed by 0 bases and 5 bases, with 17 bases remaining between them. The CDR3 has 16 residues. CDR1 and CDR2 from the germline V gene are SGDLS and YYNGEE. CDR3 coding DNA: TGTGCCAGCAGCGTAGAACTGCAGGGAGGTGGGGAGACCCAGTACTTC. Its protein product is CASSVELQGGGETQYF.

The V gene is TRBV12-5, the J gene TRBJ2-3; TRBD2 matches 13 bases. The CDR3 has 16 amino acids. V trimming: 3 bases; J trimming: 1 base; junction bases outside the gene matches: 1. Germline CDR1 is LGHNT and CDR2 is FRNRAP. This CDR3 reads CASGFGLAGGTDTQYF. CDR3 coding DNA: TGTGCTAGTGGTTTCGGACTAGCGGGAGGCACAGATACGCAGTATTTT.

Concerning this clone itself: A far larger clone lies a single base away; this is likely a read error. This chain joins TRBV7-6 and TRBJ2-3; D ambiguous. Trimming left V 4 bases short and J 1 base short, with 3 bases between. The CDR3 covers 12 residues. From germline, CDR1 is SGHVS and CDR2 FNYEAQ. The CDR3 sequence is CASSSRTDTQYF. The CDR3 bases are TGTGCCAGCAGCTCCCGCACAGATACGCAGTATTTT. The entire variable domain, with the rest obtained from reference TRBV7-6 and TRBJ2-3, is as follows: GAGVSQSPRYKVTKRGQDVALRCDPISGHVSLYWYRQALGQGPEFLTYFNYEAQQDKSGLPNDRFSAERPEGSISTLTIQRTEQRDSAMYRCASSSRTDTQYFGPGTRLTVL.

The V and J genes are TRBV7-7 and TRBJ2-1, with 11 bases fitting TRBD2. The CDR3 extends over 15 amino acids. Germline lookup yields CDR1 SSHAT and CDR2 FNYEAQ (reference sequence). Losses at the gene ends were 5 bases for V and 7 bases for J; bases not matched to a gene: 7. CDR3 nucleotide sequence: TGTGCCAGCAGCCCCCGGGTAGCGGGAGGGAATGAGCAGTTCTTC. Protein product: CASSPRVAGGNEQFF.

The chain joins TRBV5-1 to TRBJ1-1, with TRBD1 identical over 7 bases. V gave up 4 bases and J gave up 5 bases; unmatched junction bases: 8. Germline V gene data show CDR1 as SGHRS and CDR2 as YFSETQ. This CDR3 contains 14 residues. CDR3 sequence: CASSPPDRETEAFF. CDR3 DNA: TGCGCCAGCAGCCCCCCCGACAGGGAGACTGAAGCTTTCTTT.

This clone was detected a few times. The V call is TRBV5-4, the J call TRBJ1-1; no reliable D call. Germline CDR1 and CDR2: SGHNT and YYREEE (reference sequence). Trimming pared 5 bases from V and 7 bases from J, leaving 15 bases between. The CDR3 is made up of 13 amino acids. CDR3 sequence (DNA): TGTGCCAGCAGACCTAACCCCCGGAGTGAAGCTTTCTTT. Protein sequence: CASRPNPRSEAFF.

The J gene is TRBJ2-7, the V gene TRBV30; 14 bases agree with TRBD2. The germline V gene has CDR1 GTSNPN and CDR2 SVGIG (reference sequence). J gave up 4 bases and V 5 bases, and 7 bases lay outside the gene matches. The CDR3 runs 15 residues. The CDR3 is CAWAGGLAGVYEQYF. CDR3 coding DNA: TGTGCCTGGGCGGGGGGACTAGCGGGAGTTTACGAGCAGTACTTC.

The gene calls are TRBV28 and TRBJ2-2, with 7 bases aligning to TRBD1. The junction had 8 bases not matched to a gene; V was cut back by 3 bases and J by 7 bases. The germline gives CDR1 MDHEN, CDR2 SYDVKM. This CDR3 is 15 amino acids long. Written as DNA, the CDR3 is TGTGCCAGCAGTTTCAGACAGGGTTGGGGCGGGGAGCTGTTTTTT. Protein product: CASSFRQGWGGELFF.

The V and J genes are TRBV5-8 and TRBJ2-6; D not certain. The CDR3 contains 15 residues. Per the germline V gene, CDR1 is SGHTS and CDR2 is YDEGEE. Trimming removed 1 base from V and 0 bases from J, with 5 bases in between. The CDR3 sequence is CASSLRRSGANVLTF. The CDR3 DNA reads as TGTGCCAGCAGCTTGAGGCGCTCTGGGGCCAACGTCCTGACTTTC.

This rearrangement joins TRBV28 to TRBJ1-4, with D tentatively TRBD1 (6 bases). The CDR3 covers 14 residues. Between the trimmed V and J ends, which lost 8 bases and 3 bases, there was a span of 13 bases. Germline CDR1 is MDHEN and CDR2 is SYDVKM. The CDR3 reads CASDGGAANEKLFF. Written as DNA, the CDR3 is TGTGCCAGCGACGGGGGGGCAGCTAATGAAAAACTGTTTTTT.

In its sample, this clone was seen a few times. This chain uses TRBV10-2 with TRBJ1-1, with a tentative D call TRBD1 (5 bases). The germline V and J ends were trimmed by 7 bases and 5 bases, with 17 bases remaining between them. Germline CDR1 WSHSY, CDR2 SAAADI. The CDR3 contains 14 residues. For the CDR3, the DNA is TGCGCCAGCACCAAGGGACTTCGCGGGACTGAAGCTTTCTTT. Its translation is CASTKGLRGTEAFF.

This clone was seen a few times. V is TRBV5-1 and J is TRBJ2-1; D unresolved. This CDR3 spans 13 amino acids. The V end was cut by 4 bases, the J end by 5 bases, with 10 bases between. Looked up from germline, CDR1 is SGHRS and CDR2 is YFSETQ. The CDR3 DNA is TGCGCCAGCAGCCCTGGTATCAACAATGAGCAGTTCTTC. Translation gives CASSPGINNEQFF.

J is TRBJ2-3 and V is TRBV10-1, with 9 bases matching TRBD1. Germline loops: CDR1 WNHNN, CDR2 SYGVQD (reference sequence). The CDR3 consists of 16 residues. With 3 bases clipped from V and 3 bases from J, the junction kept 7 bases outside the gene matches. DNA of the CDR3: TGCGCCAGCAGTGAAGTCGGGACAGGGAGGACAGATACGCAGTATTTT. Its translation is CASSEVGTGRTDTQYF.